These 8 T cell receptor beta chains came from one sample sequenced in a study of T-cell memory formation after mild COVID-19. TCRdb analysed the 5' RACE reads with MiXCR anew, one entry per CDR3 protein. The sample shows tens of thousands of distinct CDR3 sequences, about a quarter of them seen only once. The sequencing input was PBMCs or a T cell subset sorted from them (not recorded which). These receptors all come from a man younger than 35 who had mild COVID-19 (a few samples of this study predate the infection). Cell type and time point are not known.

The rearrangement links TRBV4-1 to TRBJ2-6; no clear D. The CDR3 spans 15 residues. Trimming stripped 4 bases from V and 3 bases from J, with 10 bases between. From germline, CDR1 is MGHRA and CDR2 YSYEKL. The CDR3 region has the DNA TGCGCCAGCAGCCCAGTCGAACGTGGGGCCAACGTCCTGACTTTC. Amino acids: CASSPVERGANVLTF.

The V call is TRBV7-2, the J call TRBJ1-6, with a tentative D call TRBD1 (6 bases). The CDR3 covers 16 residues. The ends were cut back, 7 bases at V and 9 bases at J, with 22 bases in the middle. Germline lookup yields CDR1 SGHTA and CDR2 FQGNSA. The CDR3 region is CASTVQGRSSGSPLHF. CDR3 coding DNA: TGTGCCAGCACCGTACAGGGTAGGAGTTCGGGTTCACCCCTCCACTTT.

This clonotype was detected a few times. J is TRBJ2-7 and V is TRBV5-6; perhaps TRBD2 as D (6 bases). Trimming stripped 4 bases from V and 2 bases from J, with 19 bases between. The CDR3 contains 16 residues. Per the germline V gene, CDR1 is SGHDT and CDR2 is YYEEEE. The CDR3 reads CASSLKFGGDTYEQYF. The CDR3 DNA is TGTGCCAGCAGCCTAAAATTCGGCGGGGATACCTACGAGCAGTACTTC. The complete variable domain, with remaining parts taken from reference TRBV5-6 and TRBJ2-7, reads DAGVTQSPTHLIKTRGQQVTLRCSPKSGHDTVSWYQQALGQGPQFIFQYYEEEERQRGNFPDRFSGHQFPNYSSELNVNALLLGDSALYLCASSLKFGGDTYEQYFGPGTRLTVT.

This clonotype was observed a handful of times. The CDR3 sequence is CASSLGHLREQYF. CDR3 coding DNA: TGCGCCAGCAGCTTGGGCCACCTCCGGGAGCAGTACTTC. The chain links TRBV5-1 to TRBJ2-7; no clear D. The germline gives CDR1 SGHRS, CDR2 YFSETQ. Between the trimmed V and J ends, which lost 0 bases and 7 bases, there was a span of 11 bases. The CDR3 is made up of 13 amino acids.

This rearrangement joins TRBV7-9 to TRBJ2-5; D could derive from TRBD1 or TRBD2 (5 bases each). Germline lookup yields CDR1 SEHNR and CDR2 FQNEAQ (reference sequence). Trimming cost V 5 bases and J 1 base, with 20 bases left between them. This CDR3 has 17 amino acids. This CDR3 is CASSLQGNGALQETQYF. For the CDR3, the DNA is TGTGCCAGCAGCCTCCAGGGAAACGGGGCCCTCCAAGAGACCCAGTACTTC.

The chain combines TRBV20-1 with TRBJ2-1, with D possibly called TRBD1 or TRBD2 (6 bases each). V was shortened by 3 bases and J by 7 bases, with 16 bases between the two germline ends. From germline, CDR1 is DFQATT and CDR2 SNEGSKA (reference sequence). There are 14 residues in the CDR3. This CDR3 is CSARGGPSENEQFF. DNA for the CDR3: TGCAGTGCTAGGGGGGGCCCCTCGGAGAATGAGCAGTTCTTC.

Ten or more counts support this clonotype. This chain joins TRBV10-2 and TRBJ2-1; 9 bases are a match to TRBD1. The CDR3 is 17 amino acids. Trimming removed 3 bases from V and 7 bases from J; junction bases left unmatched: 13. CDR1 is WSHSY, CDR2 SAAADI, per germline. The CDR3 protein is CASSDISGTGMENEQFF. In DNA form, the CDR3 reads TGCGCCAGCAGTGACATTTCCGGGACAGGGATGGAAAATGAGCAGTTCTTC.

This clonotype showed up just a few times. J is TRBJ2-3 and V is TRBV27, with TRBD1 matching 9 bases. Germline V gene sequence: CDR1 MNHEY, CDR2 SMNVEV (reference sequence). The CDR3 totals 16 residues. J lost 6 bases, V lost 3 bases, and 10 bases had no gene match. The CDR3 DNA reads TGTGCCAGCAGTTTGGACAGGGGACCTTCCGCGGATACGCAGTATTTT. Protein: CASSLDRGPSADTQYF.